The TCR beta chain under discussion was sequenced for a study of T cell changes during pregnancy in multiple sclerosis. The CDR3 runs 14 residues. The V end was cut by 6 bases, the J end by 4 bases, with 16 bases between. Germline CDR1 and CDR2: SGHNT and YYREEE (reference sequence). Profiled with immunoSEQ multiplex PCR; TCRdb holds only in-frame clones, not every one. The sample comprises tens of thousands of clones, about nine tenths of which are singletons, and over 1.1% rests with the top ten. The chain couples TRBV5-4 to TRBJ1-2, with D perhaps matching TRBD1 (5 bases). The sequenced material came from PBMCs (not recorded whether the cells were cultured). The TCR comes from a female donor with multiple sclerosis, enrolled in a pregnancy study. In DNA, the CDR3 is TGTGCCAGCAACCCCAGGGTGCTGGTCTATGGCTACACCTTC. Translated, it gives CASNPRVLVYGYTF.